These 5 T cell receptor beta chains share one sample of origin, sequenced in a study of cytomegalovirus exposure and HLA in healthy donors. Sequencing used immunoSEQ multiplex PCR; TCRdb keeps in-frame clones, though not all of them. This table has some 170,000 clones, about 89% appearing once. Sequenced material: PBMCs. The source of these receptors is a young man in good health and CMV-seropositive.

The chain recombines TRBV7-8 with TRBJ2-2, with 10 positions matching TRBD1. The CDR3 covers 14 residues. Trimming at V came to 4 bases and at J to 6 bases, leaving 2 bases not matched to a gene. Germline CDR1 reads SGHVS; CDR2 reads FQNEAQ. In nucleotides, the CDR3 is TGTGCCAGCAGCTGGGACAGGGGCGCCGGGGAGCTGTTTTTT. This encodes CASSWDRGAGELFF.

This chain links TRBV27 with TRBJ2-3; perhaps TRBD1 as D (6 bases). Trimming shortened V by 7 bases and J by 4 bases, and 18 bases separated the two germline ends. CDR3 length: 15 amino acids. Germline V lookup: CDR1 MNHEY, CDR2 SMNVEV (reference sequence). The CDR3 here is CASISRQDSPDTQYF. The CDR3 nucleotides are TGTGCCAGCATCTCACGACAGGACTCGCCAGATACGCAGTATTTT.

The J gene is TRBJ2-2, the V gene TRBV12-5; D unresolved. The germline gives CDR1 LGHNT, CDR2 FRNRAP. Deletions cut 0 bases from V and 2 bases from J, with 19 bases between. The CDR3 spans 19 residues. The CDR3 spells CASGLVQHWPGSNTGELFF. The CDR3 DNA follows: TGTGCTAGTGGTTTGGTACAACACTGGCCAGGCAGCAACACCGGGGAGCTGTTTTTT.

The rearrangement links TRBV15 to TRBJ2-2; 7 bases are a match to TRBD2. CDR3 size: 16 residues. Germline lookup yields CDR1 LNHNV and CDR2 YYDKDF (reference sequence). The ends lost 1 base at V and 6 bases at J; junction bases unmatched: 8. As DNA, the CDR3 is TGTGCCACCAGCAGAGTGGGAGGGCCCCTTTCCGGGGAGCTGTTTTTT. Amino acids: CATSRVGGPLSGELFF.

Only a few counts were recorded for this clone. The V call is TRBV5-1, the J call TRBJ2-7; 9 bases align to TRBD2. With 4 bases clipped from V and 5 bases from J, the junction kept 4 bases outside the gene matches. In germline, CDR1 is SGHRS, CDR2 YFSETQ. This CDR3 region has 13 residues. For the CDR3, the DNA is TGCGCCAGCAGCCCCGGGACTAGCCACGAGCAGTACTTC. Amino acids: CASSPGTSHEQYF.